The rows below give T cell receptor beta chains drawn from one sample of a study of cytomegalovirus exposure and HLA in healthy donors. Assay used: immunoSEQ multiplex PCR; TCRdb lists only in-frame clones, some missing. The sample lists 150,000 to 200,000 clones, approximately 77% seen once, with roughly 2% in the top ten. Sequenced material: PBMCs. Receptor source: a man aged 50-60 years in good health and CMV-seropositive. Both conserved end residues are part of each CDR3. The order of the fields is V gene, D gene, J gene, CDR3 length, clone size, CDR3 DNA, CDR3 protein. The D gene is left open where the match is weak. A row's size may be missing; if present it is once, few, many or a size class.

v_call: TRBV10-3
d_call: TRBD2
j_call: TRBJ2-1
cdr3_length: 16
clone_size: -
cdr3_nt: TGTGCCATCTCCCGAGAAGCGGGGGGGGGTTACAATGAGCAGTTCTTC
cdr3_aa: CAISREAGGGYNEQFF

v_call: TRBV5-1
d_call: -
j_call: TRBJ2-7
cdr3_length: 14
clone_size: -
cdr3_nt: TGCGCCAGCAGCTTGGCCCTGGGGAGTGACGAGCAGTACTTC
cdr3_aa: CASSLALGSDEQYF

v_call: TRBV18
d_call: -
j_call: TRBJ2-2
cdr3_length: 16
clone_size: -
cdr3_nt: TGTGCCAGCTCACTTTCGACAGACAGGAGCACCGGGGAGCTGTTTTTT
cdr3_aa: CASSLSTDRSTGELFF

v_call: TRBV5-4
d_call: -
j_call: TRBJ2-3
cdr3_length: 15
clone_size: -
cdr3_nt: TGTGCCAGCAGCTTGAGGTCCGGGGGTGGAGATACGCAGTATTTT
cdr3_aa: CASSLRSGGGDTQYF

v_call: TRBV11-2
d_call: -
j_call: TRBJ1-5
cdr3_length: 14
clone_size: -
cdr3_nt: TGTGCCAGCAGCTCGACAGATAGCAATCAGCCCCAGCATTTT
cdr3_aa: CASSSTDSNQPQHF

v_call: TRBV29-1
d_call: -
j_call: TRBJ1-1
cdr3_length: 13
clone_size: -
cdr3_nt: TGCAGCGTTGCGGGGGGAGGGTACACTGAAGCTTTCTTT
cdr3_aa: CSVAGGGYTEAFF

v_call: TRBV5-4
d_call: -
j_call: TRBJ2-3
cdr3_length: 17
clone_size: -
cdr3_nt: TGTGCCAGCACCCAACGAGGGAGCCCGGGAAGCACAGATACGCAGTATTTT
cdr3_aa: CASTQRGSPGSTDTQYF

v_call: TRBV10-2
d_call: TRBD2
j_call: TRBJ2-3
cdr3_length: 17
clone_size: -
cdr3_nt: TGCGCCAGCAGTGACCGAAGACTAGCGGGGGGCACAGATACGCAGTATTTT
cdr3_aa: CASSDRRLAGGTDTQYF

v_call: TRBV7-9
d_call: TRBD1
j_call: TRBJ2-1
cdr3_length: 15
clone_size: -
cdr3_nt: TGTGCCAGCAGAAGAACAGGGGTGATAAGAAATGAGCAGTTCTTC
cdr3_aa: CASRRTGVIRNEQFF

v_call: TRBV6-5
d_call: TRBD1
j_call: TRBJ2-1
cdr3_length: 16
clone_size: -
cdr3_nt: TGTGCCAGCAGTTACTCGGGACAGGGTTCCTACAATGAGCAGTTCTTC
cdr3_aa: CASSYSGQGSYNEQFF

v_call: TRBV7-2
d_call: TRBD1
j_call: TRBJ1-3
cdr3_length: 14
clone_size: -
cdr3_nt: TGTGCCAGCAGCCCACAGGGGGGTGGAAACACCATATATTTT
cdr3_aa: CASSPQGGGNTIYF

v_call: TRBV19
d_call: -
j_call: TRBJ2-5
cdr3_length: 15
clone_size: -
cdr3_nt: TGTGCCAGTAGTATTGGCAAGGCAGGGCGCGAGACCCAGTACTTC
cdr3_aa: CASSIGKAGRETQYF

v_call: TRBV9
d_call: -
j_call: TRBJ2-2
cdr3_length: 16
clone_size: -
cdr3_nt: TGTGCCAGCAGCGTAGGCTACAGGGAGAACACCGGGGAGCTGTTTTTT
cdr3_aa: CASSVGYRENTGELFF

v_call: TRBV6-6
d_call: TRBD2
j_call: TRBJ2-2
cdr3_length: 15
clone_size: -
cdr3_nt: TGTGCCAGCACCAACGGGGGGGCTACGGGCGGGGAGCTGTTTTTT
cdr3_aa: CASTNGGATGGELFF

v_call: TRBV25-1
d_call: -
j_call: TRBJ1-6
cdr3_length: 14
clone_size: once
cdr3_nt: TGTGCCAGCAGTGAAGGAGGGAAGGGGTCACCCCTCCACTTT
cdr3_aa: CASSEGGKGSPLHF

v_call: TRBV6-9
d_call: TRBD1
j_call: TRBJ2-6
cdr3_length: 19
clone_size: few
cdr3_nt: TGTGCCAGCAGTTATCCCCGGACAGGGGGACCCTCTGGGGCCAACGTCCTGACTTTC
cdr3_aa: CASSYPRTGGPSGANVLTF

v_call: TRBV2
d_call: -
j_call: TRBJ2-7
cdr3_length: 14
clone_size: -
cdr3_nt: TGTGCCAGCAGAGGCGGGGTGGAAAACTACGAGCAGTACTTC
cdr3_aa: CASRGGVENYEQYF

v_call: TRBV4-3
d_call: TRBD2
j_call: TRBJ2-1
cdr3_length: 16
clone_size: -
cdr3_nt: TGCGCCAGCAGCCAAGATCTAGCGGGGGGGTACTTTGGGCAGTTCTTC
cdr3_aa: CASSQDLAGGYFGQFF

v_call: TRBV29-1
d_call: -
j_call: TRBJ1-1
cdr3_length: 13
clone_size: few
cdr3_nt: TGCAGCGTTGTGGCAGGGTCGAGGTTATGGGCTTTCTTT
cdr3_aa: CSVVAGSRLWAFF

v_call: TRBV6-4
d_call: -
j_call: TRBJ1-2
cdr3_length: 14
clone_size: -
cdr3_nt: TGTGCCAGCAGTGACCAGGGCCGCCCGTATGGCTACACCTTC
cdr3_aa: CASSDQGRPYGYTF

v_call: TRBV4-3
d_call: -
j_call: TRBJ2-1
cdr3_length: 17
clone_size: -
cdr3_nt: TGCGCCAGCAGCCAAGGAGGAGGAAGAAGGATCTACAATGAGCAGTTCTTC
cdr3_aa: CASSQGGGRRIYNEQFF

v_call: TRBV5-4
d_call: TRBD1
j_call: TRBJ1-2
cdr3_length: 14
clone_size: -
cdr3_nt: TGTGCCAGCAGCTTGGAGGGGGCGGTTGGCGGCTACACCTTC
cdr3_aa: CASSLEGAVGGYTF

v_call: TRBV7-9
d_call: TRBD1
j_call: TRBJ1-2
cdr3_length: 13
clone_size: few
cdr3_nt: TGTGCCAGCAGCCTCGCACAGGGGGCTAAGACTCCTTTC
cdr3_aa: CASSLAQGAKTPF

v_call: TRBV28
d_call: TRBD1
j_call: TRBJ1-2
cdr3_length: 16
clone_size: -
cdr3_nt: TGTGCCAGCAGGGGGACAGGGGGCCCCCCTAACTATGGCTACACCTTC
cdr3_aa: CASRGTGGPPNYGYTF

v_call: TRBV5-5
d_call: -
j_call: TRBJ1-5
cdr3_length: 15
clone_size: -
cdr3_nt: TGTGCCAGCAGCTTGACAGGGCACGGCAATCAGCCCCAGCATTTT
cdr3_aa: CASSLTGHGNQPQHF

v_call: TRBV2
d_call: -
j_call: TRBJ2-7
cdr3_length: 14
clone_size: -
cdr3_nt: TGTGCCAGCAGTGAACACAGGCTTTCCTACGAGCAGTACTTC
cdr3_aa: CASSEHRLSYEQYF

v_call: TRBV2
d_call: TRBD1
j_call: TRBJ2-5
cdr3_length: 15
clone_size: -
cdr3_nt: TGTGCCAGCAGTGACCGGGACAGGGCTCAAGAGACCCAGTACTTC
cdr3_aa: CASSDRDRAQETQYF

v_call: TRBV11-3
d_call: -
j_call: TRBJ1-6
cdr3_length: 13
clone_size: -
cdr3_nt: TGTGCCAGCAGCTTAGACAGGGTTTCACCCCTCCACTTT
cdr3_aa: CASSLDRVSPLHF

v_call: TRBV5-1
d_call: -
j_call: TRBJ2-7
cdr3_length: 12
clone_size: few
cdr3_nt: TGCGCCAGCAGCTTACAGGCCTACGAGCAGTACTTC
cdr3_aa: CASSLQAYEQYF

v_call: TRBV5-5
d_call: -
j_call: TRBJ2-7
cdr3_length: 15
clone_size: -
cdr3_nt: TGTGCCAGCAGCTTGGGGGCAGGGTCCGCATACGAGCAGTACTTC
cdr3_aa: CASSLGAGSAYEQYF

v_call: TRBV27
d_call: -
j_call: TRBJ1-6
cdr3_length: 13
clone_size: -
cdr3_nt: TGTGCCAGCAGTTTCGGGGGGACCTCACCCCTCCACTTT
cdr3_aa: CASSFGGTSPLHF